The entry that follows covers one T cell receptor (beta chain) sequence. Looked up from germline, CDR1 is MNHEY and CDR2 is SVGEGT. The CDR3 sequence is 18 residues long. The ends were cut back, 0 bases at V and 6 bases at J, with 21 bases in the middle. The data were obtained in a study of blood T cell repertoires in COVID-19. Background on the study: The United States, Italy and Spain provided the acute and convalescent COVID-19 samples. The cDNA or gDNA used as material had been derived from T cells, B-cell-depleted T cells, or PBMCs.

Per the authors' pipeline: Cell counts per sample came from amplifying reference gene primers. Data came from immunoSEQ multiplex PCR; TCRdb stores just in-frame clones and leaves some out. V and J calls and clone size are copied from that table; D and trimming were computed from the DNA. The sample consists of over 120,000 clones, about four fifths of them appearing once. Sequenced: peripheral blood. The TCR was taken from a human donor in a cohort sampled during active COVID-19. The chain uses TRBV6-2 or TRBV6-3 and TRBJ1-5; D might be TRBD1 (5 bases). DNA of the CDR3: TGTGCCAGCAGTTACTCAAAAAGTGGGGGAGGGCGGGCTCAGCCCCAGCATTTT. This encodes CASSYSKSGGGRAQPQHF.